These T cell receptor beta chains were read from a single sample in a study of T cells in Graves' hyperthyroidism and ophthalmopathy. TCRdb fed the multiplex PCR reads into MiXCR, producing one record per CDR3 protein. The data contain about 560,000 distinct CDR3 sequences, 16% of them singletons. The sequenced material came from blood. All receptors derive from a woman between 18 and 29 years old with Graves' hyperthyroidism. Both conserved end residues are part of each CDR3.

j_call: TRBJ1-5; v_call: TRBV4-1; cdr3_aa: CASSQGDSPRDNQPQHF
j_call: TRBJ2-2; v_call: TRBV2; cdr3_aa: CASSLDGTHTGELFF
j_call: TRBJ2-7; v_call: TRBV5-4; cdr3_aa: CASSPGTGNTYEQYF
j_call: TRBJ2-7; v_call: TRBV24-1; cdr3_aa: CATSAHGQLEQYF
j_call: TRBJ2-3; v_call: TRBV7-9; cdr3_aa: CASSTTSVNTQYF
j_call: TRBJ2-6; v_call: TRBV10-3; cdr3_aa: CAISESDSGANVLTF
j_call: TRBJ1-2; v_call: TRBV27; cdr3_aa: CASSPKQVTYRGYTF
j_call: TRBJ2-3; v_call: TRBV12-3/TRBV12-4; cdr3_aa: CASSPRLAGAYTQYF
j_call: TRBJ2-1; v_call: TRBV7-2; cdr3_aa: CASTRTSGGNNEQFF
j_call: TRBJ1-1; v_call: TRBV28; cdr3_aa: CASTPPIGEAFF
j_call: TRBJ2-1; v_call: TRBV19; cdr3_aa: CASSIVHLRDNEQFF
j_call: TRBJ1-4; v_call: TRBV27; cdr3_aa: CASSRTGGFSHPEKLFF
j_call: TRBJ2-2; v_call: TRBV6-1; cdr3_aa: CASKPGQGTTGELFF
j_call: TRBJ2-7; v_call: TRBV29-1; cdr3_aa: CSVAGFYEQYF
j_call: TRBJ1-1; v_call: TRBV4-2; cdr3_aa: CASSQKTGGNMNTEAFF
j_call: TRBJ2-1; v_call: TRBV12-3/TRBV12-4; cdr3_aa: CASMGRLGGRGFYEQFF
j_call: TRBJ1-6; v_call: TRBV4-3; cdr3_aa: CASSQDMGNNSPLHF
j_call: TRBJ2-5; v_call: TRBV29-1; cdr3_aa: CSVETRQGQETQYF
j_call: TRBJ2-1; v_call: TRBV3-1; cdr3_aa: CASSQGSGSAGEQFF
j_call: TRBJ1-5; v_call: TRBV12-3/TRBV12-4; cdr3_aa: CASSQDRGNSNQPQHF
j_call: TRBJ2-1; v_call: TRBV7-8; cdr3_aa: CASSLPPPSYNEQFF
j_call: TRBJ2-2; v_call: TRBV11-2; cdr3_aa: CASSLDRGMGELFF